The T cell receptor (beta chain) described here comes from a study of cytomegalovirus exposure and HLA in healthy donors (dated by TCRdb to the late 2010s). Study-level background: An earlier analysis of roughly 570 of the donors reported 276 Gb of sequence data and 117 million unique TCR beta sequences obtained from some 170 million T cells. The aim of the study was to test whether cataloging public T cell receptors could identify signatures of past pathogen exposure. Among the roughly 390 genotyped donors, around 81% belonged to the genetic ancestry cluster associated with self-reported Caucasian donors. Donor age, sex, ethnicity and CMV serostatus were compiled alongside the repertoire data. A later genetic analysis took genome-wide SNP genotypes for about 55% of the roughly 670 donors and used that subset as a discovery cohort. About five DR-DQ haplotypes were handled as single units for association and clustering, since linkage in the cohort was strong. An earlier analysis of roughly 580 of the donors used high-throughput TCR beta sequencing to judge whether each TCR beta V gene segment behaved as functional or pseudogenic. A later analysis re-examined previously published TCR beta repertoires from more than 600 donors and added high-resolution HLA genotyping to investigate patterns of TCR occurrence. HLA typing included class I and class II loci at four-digit resolution. An early release that covered some 630 HLA-typed donors contained approximately 300 gigabases of sequencing data and around 85 million unique TCR sequences. Every repertoire in the discovery cohort had been generated on one and the same sequencing platform. The T cell repertoires of 666 subjects were profiled by immunosequencing and related to cytomegalovirus serostatus. The later analysis used no new phenotypic data to find candidate immune exposures, relying instead on TCR beta sequences and their occurrence across donors. On average, around 240,000 unique TCR beta nucleotide sequences were sequenced per donor among roughly 430 genotyped donors of the cohort, with around 19% of those sequences being non-productive. Besides the first cohort of 550 to 750 subjects, a separate validation cohort made up of 120 different subjects was used. To predict cytomegalovirus infection status, the study brought together high-throughput TCR immunosequencing, statistical association of individual TCRs with disease status, and machine learning. The number of donors typed differed by locus, with about 629-630 for A, B, C, DRB1 and DQB1, 522 for DQA1, some 570 for DPA1, and 472 for DPB1.

In total, approximately 690 healthy bone marrow donors made up the cohort. At the time of sampling, all cohort members were nominally healthy, though unrecorded immune exposures were likely present. The donor tested CMV seropositive, placing the donor among the 290 or so seropositive members of the cohort. A peripheral blood sample was provided by each donor, and peripheral blood mononuclear cells were used for TCR beta sequencing. Genomic DNA extraction from the blood cell samples was performed with the Qiagen DNeasy Blood Extraction Kit. The library came from the immunoSEQ multiplex PCR assay. A mixture of 60 forward primers for TCR Vbeta segments and 13 reverse primers for TCR Jbeta segments was used in the multiplex PCR. A multiplex PCR assay on genomic DNA amplified the CDR3 region of rearranged TCR beta genes. The Illumina HiSeq System was used to sequence the amplified TCR beta libraries as 87-base-pair reads. Per the source publication's procedure: A later analysis counted some 80 million unique TCR beta chains across the 666 repertoires, and 10 million to 12 million of these chains were shared by at least two donors. Raw reads were error-corrected and collapsed into unique sequences with a nearest-neighbor algorithm that merged closely related sequences to remove PCR and sequencing errors. To assign V, D and J gene segments, CDR3 sequences were aligned to IMGT reference sequences. Each retained sequence needed at least a six-nucleotide match to both a V gene segment and a J gene segment. Rearrangements were called productive when the CDR3 lacked stop codons and stayed in frame with V and J; all others were non-productive. CDR3 was defined according to IMGT convention as the region running from the second conserved V-encoded cysteine to the conserved J-encoded phenylalanine. In an earlier analysis of just under 600 of the donors, sequences lacking an unambiguous match to a single V gene segment were excluded. In an earlier analysis of a few hundred of the donors, a V segment was called functional when productive rearrangements were above 56.7%, and segregating when the standard deviation between donors exceeded 5%. A statistical classification framework was built to diagnose cytomegalovirus status from the catalog of TCR beta chain sequences. In a later analysis, TCR nucleotide sequences were compared against IMGT/GENE-DB human TR gene sequences so that V and J genes could be assigned. A later analysis assigned CDR3 sequences and most-parsimonious VDJ recombination scenarios with the TCRdist pipeline. A later analysis defined each TCR beta chain by its CDR3 amino acid sequence plus V-gene family, and excluded reads lacking a unique V-gene family. As a way to deal with suspected cross-contamination and a sequencing artifact, a later analysis dropped 450 to 600 nucleotide sequences that were highly shared and had low generation probability. In a later analysis, a clonal expansion index for each public chain was calculated from normalized within-repertoire ranks of inferred template counts. Generation probabilities in a later analysis came from a VDJ recombination model fitted to out-of-frame rearrangements, and those results were checked against IGoR. In a later analysis, hypergeometric tests were used to score TCR-TCR, TCR-HLA and TCR-CMV co-occurrence, with a repertoire-size bias correction applied to TCR pairs. In a later analysis, false discovery rates were estimated by permuting HLA or CMV assignments 20 times. A later analysis grouped co-occurring TCRs with DBSCAN, adding TCRdist sequence similarity when clustering within HLA-allele-positive subsets. Repertoires with fewer than 30,000 or more than 120,000 public chains, plus five repertoires with anomalous nucleotide sharing, were excluded from co-occurrence clustering. TCRdb obtained this table from immuneACCESS and retained in-frame rearrangements with V and J assigned. These tables miss some clones; where compared with another copy, unresolved V genes account for less than half of the shortfall, and the remainder is unexplained. V and J calls and clone size follow that table, whereas D and trimming were derived from the DNA. The table for this sample lists approximately 160,000 clones; around 70% of them were counted only once. About 4.7% of the sample belongs to the ten largest clones.

Trimming removed 0 bases from V and 4 bases from J, leaving 9 bases between the germline ends. In the germline V gene (reference sequence), CDR1 corresponds to GTSNPN and CDR2 to SVGIG. CDR3 length: 14 amino acids, cysteine to phenylalanine. This entry keeps only the CDR3 DNA: 42 bases, framed from base 1. This clone has just a few counts. No antigen is known for it. Nothing much larger sits one base from this clone, and base qualities are not available. Study-level results and caveats: An earlier analysis of around 540 of the donors showed that most TCR beta V segments appeared in productive rearrangements either about 87% or about 30% of the time, which broadly matched IMGT annotations. Most CMV-associated TCR beta chains appeared to be HLA-restricted in a later analysis, and the HLA associations seemed to be driven largely by CMV exposure. Linkage disequilibrium might explain the correlated functional status among segregating V segments, but an unknown experimental factor could not be ruled out. The 87-base-pair reads could not distinguish some IMGT-functional V segments, including TRBV6-2 and TRBV6-3, so those segments were excluded. In vitro tests confirmed that a few of the cytomegalovirus-associated TCR beta chains recognize cytomegalovirus antigens. The only immune exposure information available for the cohort was CMV serostatus. In a later genetic analysis, fewer N-insertions in productive TCRs were reported among donors in an Asian-associated ancestry cluster than the approximately 670-donor mean. In a later analysis, several top co-occurrence clusters were reported to appear linked to parvovirus B19, influenza, CMV and Epstein-Barr virus. The study listed approximately 150 TCR beta chains as associated with cytomegalovirus. A cluster of highly shared sequence variants was judged likely to represent a technical artifact of the sequencing pipeline. The classifier was reported to diagnose cytomegalovirus status with high specificity and sensitivity in both the original cohort and the validation cohort. When HLA alleles, especially DR and DQ, strongly co-occurred, TCR associations were difficult to assign to individual alleles. An association between a missense DCLRE1C variant and V-gene and J-gene trimming of TCR beta chains was found in a later genetic analysis and replicated in an independent cohort. Presence/absence analyses assumed roughly uniform sequencing depth across donors, an assumption that may not hold. HLA typing was unavailable for some donors at each locus, so association tests used only the typed subset. In this cohort, only TCR beta chains were sequenced, and detectable features were limited by the absence of alpha or paired-chain data. Compared with equally common non-associated chains, HLA-associated TCR beta chains in a later analysis were more clonally expanded and had lower generation probabilities. The earlier analysis of approximately 540 of the donors excluded some 15 rarely observed V segments, including chromosome 9 orphons, because counts were too low. In a later analysis, TCR association rates were found to vary across HLA loci, with the most associated TCRs seen for DRB1 alleles and the fewest for HLA-C alleles. Across donors, most TCR sequences were observed very rarely, whereas some public TCRs were present in many individuals. At a false discovery rate of 0.05, a later analysis linked about 17,000 TCR beta sequences to specific HLA alleles. A further reported finding was that TCR beta sequences accurately predicted the HLA-A and HLA-B alleles for most subjects in the first cohort. It was suggested by the authors that the approach could potentially be generalized to other disease states and immunological phenotypes.

The sample consisted of PBMCs. This receptor was obtained from a man between 18 and 35 years old in good health and CMV-seropositive. The rearrangement combines TRBV30 with TRBJ1-4, with the D gene call left open. This receptor carries the CDR3 CAWSVTQINEKLFF. The nucleotides are TGTGCCTGGAGTGTAACACAAATTAATGAAAAACTGTTTTTT.